This T cell receptor (beta chain) derives from a study of coeliac disease. Whole-study context: Each coeliac patient was active, refractory type I, or diet-controlled. Without high-resolution HLA typing, biased TRBV7-2 usage was queried.

Broader study findings: According to the authors, this method cannot detect gliadin-specific T cells in an unbiased way. Of coeliac lamina propria samples, about 55% of the 18 held published gliadin-specific TRB sequences, versus 1 of 6 controls.

J gave up 3 bases and V 6 bases, and 2 bases lay outside the gene matches. Looked up from germline, CDR1 is MNHNS and CDR2 is SASEGT. This CDR3 contains 13 residues. Of note for this clone: What it recognizes is unknown.

Assay used: immunoSEQ multiplex PCR; TCRdb lists only in-frame clones, some missing. Among a few thousand clones listed, around 79% were seen once. V gene TRBV6-1 combines with J gene TRBJ1-1; 9 bases line up with TRBD1. The material sequenced was lamina propria lymphocytes from the gut. This clonotype was sampled from a woman under 30 with active celiac disease. Written as DNA, the CDR3 is TGTGCCAGCAGACGGGACAGGGACACTGAAGCTTTCTTT. Protein product: CASRRDRDTEAFF.